The 19 T cell receptor beta chains below were found in one sample sequenced in a study of vaccination effects on CD4 cells after COVID-19 (dated by TCRdb to 2021 to 2024). The ViraFEST assay stimulated PBMC with viral peptide pools and then used TCR sequencing to identify antigen-specific CD4+ T cell clonotypes by expansion. After 10 days of culture, CD4+ T cells were isolated with the EasySep CD4+ T cell isolation kit. The absence of prior SARS-CoV-2 infection in healthy vaccine recipients was confirmed by negative nucleocapsid antibodies before and after vaccination. The library came from the immunoSEQ multiplex PCR assay. TCRdb limited this immuneACCESS table to in-frame rearrangements with V and J called. A share of clones is missing; checked studies link under half to unresolved V genes, and the rest is unexplained. The sample records around 63,000 clones, 60% to 80% of which are singletons. 3% to 4% of the sample is in the top ten clones.

These receptors' antigens are unknown. Sequencing was performed on CD4+ T cells from PBMCs cultured with HCoV-OC43 spike peptides, taken before COVID-19 vaccination. The intended sense of this specimen's cell subset or site label: HCoV-OC43 spike overlapping peptide pool stimulation. These receptor sequences come from a human donor who received a COVID-19 vaccine.

This chain links TRBV19 with TRBJ1-2; TRBD1 matches at 8 bases. The CDR3 covers 15 residues. Germline V gene lookup returns CDR1 LNHDA and CDR2 SQIVND (reference sequence). J was trimmed by 4 bases and V by 6 bases; bases with no gene match: 10. CDR3 bases: TGTGCCAGTAGGGTAACCGGACAGGGTGCCTATGGCTACACCTTC. Its translation is CASRVTGQGAYGYTF.

The rearrangement uses TRBV3-1 (or the pseudogene TRBV3-2) and TRBJ1-1; D unresolved. Germline assignment: CDR1 LGHDT and CDR2 YNNKEL (reference sequence). V gave up 1 base and J gave up 1 base, with 7 bases separating them. The CDR3 has 14 amino acids. CDR3 in amino acids: CASSQVPGNTEAFF. CDR3 sequence (DNA): TGTGCCAGCAGCCAAGTCCCCGGGAACACTGAAGCTTTCTTT.

This clone has just one count. The chain recombines TRBV5-8 with TRBJ2-1; 13 bases align to TRBD2. The CDR3 extends over 18 amino acids. Germline CDR1 and CDR2: SGHTS and YDEGEE. The trim removed 7 bases at V and 0 bases at J, leaving 10 bases unmatched. The CDR3 DNA follows: TGTGCCAGCCCTCATGGACTAGCGGGGGTACTCTCCTACAATGAGCAGTTCTTC. This sequence encodes CASPHGLAGVLSYNEQFF.

This chain joins TRBV5-1 and TRBJ1-5; TRBD1 matches at 9 bases. This CDR3 contains 15 residues. Germline lookup yields CDR1 SGHRS and CDR2 YFSETQ. V gave up 4 bases and J gave up 5 bases; unmatched junction bases: 7. CDR3 amino acids: CASSPGTGWDQPQHF. CDR3 bases: TGCGCCAGCAGCCCCGGGACAGGGTGGGATCAGCCCCAGCATTTT.

The J gene is TRBJ1-1, the V gene TRBV15; 9 bases are a match to TRBD1. V shed 6 bases and J 1 base; nucleotides not matched to a gene: 6. The CDR3 runs 15 residues. Germline-derived CDR1 and CDR2 are LNHNV and YYDKDF (reference sequence). DNA of the CDR3: TGTGCCACCAGAAGTCCGGGACAGGGGAACACTGAAGCTTTCTTT. This codes for CATRSPGQGNTEAFF.

This clone was seen only a few times. The CDR3 DNA is TGTGCCAGCAGGCCCGGCCAGGGCCCTTTCTATGGCTACACCTTC. Translation: CASRPGQGPFYGYTF. V and J are TRBV11-2 and TRBJ1-2; weak D call: TRBD1 (5 bases). The germline V gene encodes CDR1 SGHAT and CDR2 FQNNGV. CDR3 size: 15 residues. V was clipped by 6 bases and J by 4 bases, with 18 bases between them. The whole variable domain, remainder taken from reference TRBV11-2 and TRBJ1-2, is EAGVAQSPRYKIIEKRQSVAFWCNPISGHATLYWYQQILGQGPKLLIQFQNNGVVDDSQLPKDRFSAERLKGVDSTLKIQPAKLEDSAVYLCASRPGQGPFYGYTFGSGTRLTVV.

This rearrangement joins TRBV6-6 to TRBJ2-2; D perhaps matches TRBD2 (7 bases). The CDR3 runs to 17 residues. Germline V gives CDR1 MNHNY, CDR2 SVGAGI (reference sequence). V was pared by 5 bases and J by 6 bases, with 22 bases between. The CDR3 DNA reads TGTGCCAGCAGTCCGACCCGGGGGGCGGGGGATCCCGGGGAGCTGTTTTTT. Translation gives CASSPTRGAGDPGELFF.

This clone was detected only a few times. The rearrangement links TRBV6-1 to TRBJ1-1; TRBD1 is a possible D gene (6 bases). The V end lost 2 bases, the J end lost 0 bases, and 13 bases lay between the germline ends. The CDR3 runs to 16 residues. Germline lookup yields CDR1 MNHNS and CDR2 SASEGT. CDR3 loop: CASSEKRTAMNTEAFF. The CDR3 DNA sequence: TGTGCCAGCAGTGAAAAGAGGACAGCCATGAACACTGAAGCTTTCTTT.

The chain combines TRBV5-3 with TRBJ2-2; D is possibly TRBD1 or TRBD2 (6 bases each). TRBV5-3 is an ORF, with its function uncertain. Trimming removed 0 bases from V and 4 bases from J, with 16 bases in between. The CDR3 extends over 17 amino acids. The CDR3 is CARSLVGGPAGTGELFF. The DNA for the CDR3 is TGTGCCAGAAGCTTGGTAGGGGGGCCGGCGGGCACCGGGGAGCTGTTTTTT.

This sequence joins TRBV3-1 (or the pseudogene TRBV3-2) and TRBJ2-2, with 9 nucleotides matching TRBD1. Losses at the gene ends were 2 bases for V and 5 bases for J; bases not matched to a gene: 6. The CDR3 runs to 16 residues. CDR1 and CDR2 (germline): LGHDT, YNNKEL (reference sequence). The CDR3 here is CASSQQTGGRTGELFF. As DNA, the CDR3 is TGTGCCAGCAGCCAACAGACAGGGGGAAGGACCGGGGAGCTGTTTTTT.

This clone was detected a few times. The V and J genes are TRBV11-2 and TRBJ1-2; the match to TRBD1 covers 7 bases. The CDR3 sequence is 13 residues long. The germline V gene encodes CDR1 SGHAT and CDR2 FQNNGV. V trimming: 5 bases; J trimming: 4 bases; junction bases outside the gene matches: 4. The CDR3: CASSLGQFYGYTF. The CDR3, as DNA: TGTGCCAGCAGCCTGGGACAGTTCTATGGCTACACCTTC. Full variable domain (missing parts from reference TRBV11-2 and TRBJ1-2): EAGVAQSPRYKIIEKRQSVAFWCNPISGHATLYWYQQILGQGPKLLIQFQNNGVVDDSQLPKDRFSAERLKGVDSTLKIQPAKLEDSAVYLCASSLGQFYGYTFGSGTRLTVV.

V is TRBV19 and J is TRBJ1-4, with a tentative D call TRBD1 (6 bases). Trimming took 9 bases from V and 14 from J, leaving 34 bases between them. The CDR3 has 17 residues. Germline values: CDR1 LNHDA, CDR2 SQIVND (reference sequence). This chain's CDR3 is CASSDSYRDTGRPVLFF. The DNA for the CDR3 is TGTGCCAGCTCAGACTCTTACCGGGACACAGGCCGTCCGGTGCTGTTTTTT.

The rearrangement links TRBV5-4 to TRBJ1-6; D may be TRBD1 (5 bases). The germline V and J ends were trimmed by 5 bases and 5 bases, with 17 bases remaining between them. The CDR3 is 16 residues long. Germline V gene sequence: CDR1 SGHNT, CDR2 YYREEE (reference sequence). The CDR3 nucleotides read TGTGCCAGCAGATCCGGGACGATTTCTAATAATTCACCCCTCCACTTT. Protein product: CASRSGTISNNSPLHF.

The CDR3 coding sequence is TGCGCCAGCACGGGGACAGGGCAAGAGACCCAGTACTTC. Translating gives CASTGTGQETQYF. The chain is built from TRBV5-1 and TRBJ2-5; 9 positions match TRBD1. The CDR3 totals 13 residues. Trimming took 6 bases from V and 2 from J; bases not matched to a gene: 2. Germline V gene sequence: CDR1 SGHRS, CDR2 YFSETQ.

This clone has only a few counts. Here the CDR3 reads CASSLLEGTAGELFF. The CDR3 nucleotides read TGCGCCAGCAGCTTGTTGGAGGGGACCGCCGGGGAGCTGTTTTTT. The chain is built from TRBV5-1 and TRBJ2-2; TRBD2 is a possible D gene (6 bases). CDR3 length: 15 amino acids. V dropped 1 base and J dropped 6 bases, with 13 bases sitting between them. Germline V gives CDR1 SGHRS, CDR2 YFSETQ.

The chain joins TRBV24-1 to TRBJ1-2, with D tentatively TRBD1 (5 bases). The V end lost 6 bases, the J end lost 8 bases, and 9 bases lay between the germline ends. Germline V gene data show CDR1 as KGHDR and CDR2 as SFDVKD. This CDR3 is built from 11 residues. DNA for the CDR3: TGTGCCACCAGTACAAACAGGGGCTACACCTTC. Amino acids: CATSTNRGYTF.

The chain has TRBV28 and TRBJ1-2, with a weak D call TRBD1 (6 bases). With 6 bases removed from V and 2 bases from J, the gap between germline ends came to 10 bases. The CDR3 runs to 13 residues. The germline gives CDR1 MDHEN, CDR2 SYDVKM. CDR3 residues: CASRPGGNYGYTF. CDR3 bases: TGTGCCAGCAGGCCCGGGGGCAACTATGGCTACACCTTC.

The J gene is TRBJ2-3, the V gene TRBV7-2; 7 bases are shared with TRBD1. J was trimmed by 2 bases and V by 5 bases; bases with no gene match: 4. This CDR3 region has 14 residues. Germline values: CDR1 SGHTA, CDR2 FQGNSA. CDR3 residues: CASSRDSITDTQYF. DNA of the CDR3: TGTGCCAGCAGCCGGGACAGTATCACAGATACGCAGTATTTT.

The rearrangement uses TRBV7-2 and TRBJ1-3; D unresolved. This CDR3 spans 13 amino acids. Germline V CDR1 and CDR2: SGHTA, FQGNSA. V lost 5 bases to trimming and J lost 2 bases, with 7 bases between them. The CDR3 DNA sequence: TGTGCCAGCAGCGGGTCCCCTGGAAACACCATATATTTT. Translation gives CASSGSPGNTIYF.